The next 31 T cell receptor beta chains were all read from a single sample in a study of blood T cell repertoires in COVID-19. Some clones are missing from TCRdb's copy, which holds only in-frame ones; the method was immunoSEQ multiplex PCR. The sample records approximately 280,000 clones, approximately 83% being singletons. Sequenced sample: peripheral blood. Receptor source: a young woman who had recovered from COVID-19.

The rearrangement links TRBV9 to TRBJ2-2; 9 bases match TRBD1. Germline V CDR1 and CDR2: SGDLS, YYNGEE. The CDR3 is 15 amino acids. V lost 6 bases and J lost 5; bases outside the gene matches: 8. Here the CDR3 DNA reads TGTGCCAGCACCCCGGACAGGGGATTTACCGGGGAGCTGTTTTTT. Encoded protein: CASTPDRGFTGELFF.

The V and J genes are TRBV9 and TRBJ1-2; 8 nucleotides align to TRBD1. This CDR3 is 15 amino acids long. Germline loops: CDR1 SGDLS, CDR2 YYNGEE. The J segment lost 3 bases and the V segment lost 0 bases, leaving 4 bases of the junction unmatched. The CDR3 loop is CASSVGQGADYGYTF. In nucleotides, the CDR3 is TGTGCCAGCAGCGTAGGTCAGGGGGCTGACTATGGCTACACCTTC.

CDR3 protein: CASSFSGRGPYEQFF. CDR3 DNA: TGTGCCAGCAGTTTTAGCGGGAGGGGGCCATATGAGCAGTTCTTC. The genes are TRBV7-3 and TRBJ2-1, with TRBD2 matching over 11 bases. Germline assignment: CDR1 SGHTA and CDR2 FQGTGA. J lost 8 bases, V lost 6 bases, and 9 bases had no gene match. CDR3 length: 15 residues.

The chain combines TRBV6-5 with TRBJ1-1; D is undetermined. The V gene's germline CDR1 is MNHEY and CDR2 SVGAGI. Trimming pared 0 bases from V and 5 bases from J, leaving 13 bases between. The CDR3 extends over 15 amino acids. In DNA, the CDR3 is TGTGCCAGCAGTTACTCGAATTCAGGTCAGACTGAAGCTTTCTTT. Residues: CASSYSNSGQTEAFF.

This chain uses TRBV4-1 with TRBJ1-4; D is uncertain. Looked up from germline, CDR1 is MGHRA and CDR2 is YSYEKL. V was clipped by 2 bases and J by 10 bases, with 14 bases between them. The CDR3 sequence is 14 residues long. This chain's CDR3 is CASSQSTGGGKLFF. In DNA form, the CDR3 reads TGCGCCAGCAGCCAATCGACCGGAGGCGGAAAACTGTTTTTT.

This clone was observed a handful of times. This rearrangement joins TRBV5-6 to TRBJ1-2; D not resolved. Per the germline V gene, CDR1 is SGHDT and CDR2 is YYEEEE. V lost 0 bases and J lost 6, with 6 bases in between. This CDR3 comprises 12 residues. Here the CDR3 reads CASSLGGNGYTF. CDR3 sequence (DNA): TGTGCCAGCAGCTTGGGAGGGAATGGCTACACCTTC.

The rearrangement links TRBV29-1 to TRBJ1-4; weak D call: TRBD1 (6 bases). V lost 4 bases to trimming and J lost 6 bases, with 15 bases between them. Per germline, CDR1 SQVTM and CDR2 ANQGSEA. The CDR3 totals 14 residues. Written as DNA, the CDR3 is TGCAGCGTTGTGGGGGGGCTTCGGGATGAAAAACTGTTTTTT. Amino acids: CSVVGGLRDEKLFF.

This clone was detected once. CDR3 protein: CASSLMGGGYGYTF. CDR3 nucleotides: TGTGCCAGCAGTTTGATGGGAGGTGGCTATGGCTACACCTTC. J is TRBJ1-2 and V is TRBV28; no clear D gene. Germline values: CDR1 MDHEN, CDR2 SYDVKM. Trimming pared 3 bases from V and 4 bases from J, leaving 12 bases between. The CDR3 length is 14 residues.

This chain joins TRBV14 and TRBJ1-4; 10 nucleotides agree with TRBD1. The CDR3 has 15 residues. Trimming removed 3 bases from V and 6 bases from J; junction bases left unmatched: 4. Germline CDR1 reads SGHDN; CDR2 reads FVKESK. In nucleotides, the CDR3 is TGTGCCAGCAGCCAGAGGACAGGGGGTTATGAAAAACTGTTTTTT. It specifies CASSQRTGGYEKLFF.

The count of this clone is one. The rearrangement links TRBV19 to TRBJ2-1; D perhaps matches TRBD1 (5 bases). There are 16 residues in the CDR3. From germline, CDR1 is LNHDA and CDR2 SQIVND (reference sequence). The ends were cut back, 4 bases at V and 4 bases at J, with 17 bases in the middle. The CDR3 is CASSRKGNPIYNEQFF. The CDR3 DNA is TGTGCCAGTAGTAGAAAGGGGAACCCCATATACAATGAGCAGTTCTTC.

The chain couples TRBV7-3 to TRBJ2-7; 7 bases align to TRBD1. The V segment lost 2 bases and the J segment 5 bases; nucleotides outside the gene matches: 9. The CDR3 runs 15 residues. Germline V gene lookup returns CDR1 SGHTA and CDR2 FQGTGA. The CDR3 nucleotides read TGTGCCAGCAGCTTATCTTCACAGGGGACCCACGAGCAGTACTTC. It encodes CASSLSSQGTHEQYF.

This clone was detected only once. This chain connects TRBV24-1 to TRBJ2-3; 8 bases agree with TRBD2. The V gene end was trimmed by 5 bases and the J gene end by 3 bases; junction bases not matched to a gene: 6. This CDR3 spans 15 amino acids. Germline CDR1 and CDR2: KGHDR and SFDVKD. CDR3 in DNA: TGTGCCACCAGTGGCTCCATAGCGGGAACAGATACGCAGTATTTT. Encoded protein: CATSGSIAGTDTQYF.

V is TRBV5-6 and J is TRBJ1-1, with 8 bases identical to TRBD1. CDR1 and CDR2 (germline): SGHDT, YYEEEE. The length of the CDR3 is 14 residues. V shed 4 bases and J 6 bases; nucleotides not matched to a gene: 8. The CDR3 coding sequence is TGTGCCAGCAGCCCCCGACAGGGGACGCCTGAAGCTTTCTTT. Its translation: CASSPRQGTPEAFF.

The chain combines TRBV2 with TRBJ1-5; D remains ambiguous. Germline V gives CDR1 SNHLY, CDR2 FYNNEI. Between the trimmed V and J ends, which lost 3 bases and 6 bases, there was a span of 12 bases. The CDR3 spans 14 residues. CDR3 nucleotide sequence: TGTGCCAGCAGTGACACTCCGGGGTCTCAGCCCCAGCATTTT. Amino acid sequence: CASSDTPGSQPQHF.

The chain links TRBV12-3 or TRBV12-4 to TRBJ1-1, with a possible D match to TRBD1 (5 bases). The ends were cut back, 8 bases at V and 1 base at J, with 11 bases in the middle. The CDR3 consists of 13 residues. Here the CDR3 reads CASQGPPNTEAFF. The CDR3 coding sequence is TGTGCCAGCCAGGGCCCGCCGAACACTGAAGCTTTCTTT.

The chain uses TRBV6-4 and TRBJ2-7; maybe TRBD2 (5 bases). In germline, CDR1 is MRHNA, CDR2 SNTAGT. Deletions cut 2 bases from V and 4 bases from J, with 6 bases between. The CDR3 loop spans 12 amino acids. CDR3 residues: CASSDTGYEQYF. The CDR3 DNA reads as TGTGCCAGCAGTGACACGGGATACGAGCAGTACTTC.

The V gene is TRBV6-2 or TRBV6-3, the J gene TRBJ2-7; no clear D gene. The CDR3 is 15 amino acids. Trimming left V 5 bases short and J 5 bases short, with 19 bases between. Per germline, CDR1 MNHEY and CDR2 SVGEGT. The CDR3 coding sequence is TGTGCCAGCAGTGGTTTGTCTACTACCTTCGACGAGCAGTACTTC. Translating it yields CASSGLSTTFDEQYF.

This sequence joins TRBV28 and TRBJ2-7, with 7 nucleotides matching TRBD1. V was pared by 2 bases and J by 3 bases, with 10 bases of the junction left unmatched. From germline, CDR1 is MDHEN and CDR2 SYDVKM. The CDR3 runs to 16 residues. As DNA, the CDR3 is TGTGCCAGCAGTTTAATGGCCGGACAGGCACTCTACGAGCAGTACTTC. Translation gives CASSLMAGQALYEQYF. Full variable domain (remainder filled in from reference TRBV28 and TRBJ2-7): DVKVTQSSRYLVKRTGEKVFLECVQDMDHENMFWYRQDPGLGLRLIYFSYDVKMKEKGDIPEGYSVSREKKERFSLILESASTNQTSMYLCASSLMAGQALYEQYFGPGTRLTVT.

V gene TRBV5-6 combines with J gene TRBJ1-4; the D gene is possibly TRBD1 (6 bases). With 2 bases removed from V and 7 bases from J, the gap between germline ends came to 9 bases. Germline loops: CDR1 SGHDT, CDR2 YYEEEE. This CDR3 comprises 13 residues. Here the CDR3 reads CASSFLRGEKLFF. The CDR3 DNA reads as TGTGCCAGCAGCTTTCTCAGGGGTGAAAAACTGTTTTTT.

The rearrangement links TRBV21-1 to TRBJ2-3; the D call TRBD2 from the table was never checked on the DNA. TRBV21-1 is a pseudogene segment. The CDR3 has 18 amino acids. CDR3 bases: TGTGCCAGCAGCAAAGGGAGGCGGGAGGCCGAGGCGCCAGATACGCAGTATTTT. It specifies CASSKGRREAEAPDTQYF.

The chain joins TRBV28 to TRBJ1-2, with 9 positions matching TRBD1. V lost 4 bases, J lost 8 bases, and 8 bases stayed unmatched. Germline lookup yields CDR1 MDHEN and CDR2 SYDVKM. CDR3 length equals 14 residues. CDR3 bases: TGTGCCAGCAGTTACCAACAGGGGGCGGGAGGCTACACCTTC. Protein sequence: CASSYQQGAGGYTF.

This chain connects TRBV2 to TRBJ1-2, with a tentative D call TRBD1 (5 bases). This CDR3 is 15 amino acids long. Germline CDR1 is SNHLY and CDR2 is FYNNEI. The ends were cut back, 3 bases at V and 4 bases at J, with 15 bases in the middle. In DNA, the CDR3 is TGTGCCAGCAGTGAGGCCAGGGCAGTTCGCTATGGCTACACCTTC. It translates to CASSEARAVRYGYTF.

The chain carries TRBV19 and TRBJ2-1; a weak D match, TRBD2 (6 bases). Germline V gives CDR1 LNHDA, CDR2 SQIVND (reference sequence). The CDR3 runs to 13 residues. V dropped 5 bases and J dropped 3 bases, with 8 bases sitting between them. The CDR3 loop reads CASSLTSYNEQFF. The CDR3 bases are TGTGCCAGTAGTCTGACTAGCTACAATGAGCAGTTCTTC.

The V and J genes are TRBV6-6 and TRBJ2-7, with D possibly TRBD2 on 5 matching bases. This CDR3 region has 12 residues. The germline V gene encodes CDR1 MNHNY and CDR2 SVGAGI (reference sequence). V lost 6 bases and J 0 bases, leaving 6 bases between the germline ends. The CDR3 coding sequence is TGTGCCAGCAGCGGGGACTCCTACGAGCAGTACTTC. This translates into CASSGDSYEQYF.

V usage is TRBV5-1 and J usage is TRBJ2-3, with D uncertain. CDR1 is SGHRS, CDR2 YFSETQ, per germline. V lost 0 bases to trimming and J lost 1 base, with 12 bases between them. This CDR3 is 16 amino acids long. The DNA for the CDR3 is TGCGCCAGCAGCTTGGGGGCATTTATTGGCACAGATACGCAGTATTTT. It codes for CASSLGAFIGTDTQYF. Together with reference TRBV5-1 and TRBJ2-3, the CDR3 gives the full variable domain: KAGVTQTPRYLIKTRGQQVTLSCSPISGHRSVSWYQQTPGQGLQFLFEYFSETQRNKGNFPGRFSGRQFSNSRSEMNVSTLELGDSALYLCASSLGAFIGTDTQYFGPGTRLTVL.

V and J are TRBV19 and TRBJ2-3; 8 bases agree with TRBD2. CDR1 is LNHDA, CDR2 SQIVND, per germline (reference sequence). This CDR3 is 16 amino acids long. V gave up 4 bases and J gave up 7 bases; unmatched junction bases: 13. CDR3 DNA: TGTGCCAGTAGTAGGTCCCCAGCGGGAGCTGAGTATACGCAGTATTTT. Its protein is CASSRSPAGAEYTQYF.

The chain uses TRBV15 and TRBJ2-1; 8 bases are shared with TRBD1. The CDR3 has 13 residues. Germline CDR1 reads LNHNV; CDR2 reads YYDKDF (reference sequence). The ends lost 1 base at V and 14 bases at J; junction bases unmatched: 7. DNA of the CDR3: TGTGCCACCAGCAGAGTCACGGACAGGGTGGAGTTCTTC. Translated, it gives CATSRVTDRVEFF.

This chain connects TRBV30 to TRBJ2-5; the D is unclear. Germline V CDR1 and CDR2: GTSNPN, SVGIG (reference sequence). Trimming stripped 0 bases from V and 6 bases from J, with 11 bases between. This CDR3 contains 13 residues. The CDR3: CAWSVGSLKTQYF. CDR3 bases: TGTGCCTGGAGTGTTGGTAGCTTGAAGACCCAGTACTTC. The whole variable domain, filled in from reference TRBV30 and TRBJ2-5, reads SQTIHQWPATLVQPVGSPLSLECTVEGTSNPNLYWYRQAAGRGLQLLFYSVGIGQISSEVPQNLSASRPQDRQFILSSKKLLLSDSGFYLCAWSVGSLKTQYFGPGTRLLVL.

The chain combines TRBV24-1 with TRBJ2-5; D ambiguous. Trimming cost V 3 bases and J 1 base, with 5 bases left between them. Germline values: CDR1 KGHDR, CDR2 SFDVKD. The CDR3 totals 13 residues. CDR3 nucleotides: TGTGCCACCAGTGATCGTCTCCAAGAGACCCAGTACTTC. It translates to CATSDRLQETQYF.

V and J are TRBV27 and TRBJ1-6, with no clear D. This CDR3 is built from 16 residues. The V and J ends lost 6 bases and 1 base respectively, with 13 bases between them. Germline values: CDR1 MNHEY, CDR2 SMNVEV (reference sequence). The CDR3 reads CASSPTPRSYNSPLHF. For the CDR3, the DNA is TGTGCCAGCAGCCCTACTCCGAGGTCCTATAATTCACCCCTCCACTTT.

This sequence joins TRBV4-2 and TRBJ2-7, with 8 nucleotides matching TRBD2. The CDR3 consists of 15 residues. Per the germline V gene, CDR1 is LGHNA and CDR2 is YNFKEQ. The J segment lost 3 bases and the V segment lost 0 bases, leaving 4 bases of the junction unmatched. The CDR3 here is CASSQEAGGGYEQYF. In DNA, the CDR3 is TGTGCCAGCAGCCAAGAGGCGGGAGGAGGCTACGAGCAGTACTTC.